One sample yielded the 7 T cell receptor beta chains listed below, sequenced in a study of T cells after yellow fever vaccination. TCRdb reprocessed the 5' RACE reads with MiXCR, giving one entry per CDR3 protein. The sample lists 95,000 to 150,000 distinct CDR3 sequences; 12% to 15% were seen once. This specimen was CD8+ T cells sorted from PBMCs, taken 5 days after the yellow fever booster vaccination. These receptors all stem from a man between 18 and 29 years old who received the YFV17D yellow fever vaccine.

This clonotype was observed many times. The genes are TRBV7-6 and TRBJ2-2, with D unclear. Germline CDR1 and CDR2: SGHVS and FNYEAQ. The CDR3 has 12 residues. V dropped 3 bases and J dropped 6 bases, with 5 bases sitting between them. The CDR3 DNA reads as TGTGCCAGCAGCTTGGGTTCCGGGGAGCTGTTTTTT. Its protein product is CASSLGSGELFF.

This chain joins TRBV24-1 and TRBJ1-5; weak D call: TRBD1 (5 bases). Trimming pared 5 bases from V and 3 bases from J, leaving 10 bases between. The CDR3 length is 14 residues. The germline V gene encodes CDR1 KGHDR and CDR2 SFDVKD. In DNA, the CDR3 is TGTGCCACCAGTGGTGGGGGAGCCAATCAGCCCCAGCATTTT. Translated, it gives CATSGGGANQPQHF.

In its sample, this clonotype was seen a few times. The chain recombines TRBV4-1 with TRBJ2-7, with D maybe TRBD1 (6 bases). This CDR3 has 17 residues. Germline loops: CDR1 MGHRA, CDR2 YSYEKL. Trimming left V 1 base short and J 0 bases short, with 16 bases between. This CDR3 is CASSQGPPDSDSYEQYF. In nucleotides, the CDR3 is TGCGCCAGCAGCCAAGGCCCCCCGGACAGTGACTCCTACGAGCAGTACTTC.

This clonotype was observed a handful of times. The genes are TRBV14 and TRBJ2-2, with a weak D call TRBD1 (5 bases). Trimming cost V 6 bases and J 4 bases, with 15 bases left between them. CDR1 and CDR2 from the germline V gene are SGHDN and FVKESK. The CDR3 is made up of 15 amino acids. The CDR3 spells CASSPQERSTGELFF. CDR3 nucleotide sequence: TGTGCCAGCAGTCCACAGGAACGGAGCACCGGGGAGCTGTTTTTT.

This chain links TRBV25-1 with TRBJ2-5, with D hard to call. Germline V gives CDR1 MGHDK, CDR2 SYGVNS. V lost 1 base and J lost 2, with 8 bases in between. The CDR3 spans 14 residues. The CDR3 loop reads CASSESADQETQYF. The CDR3 coding sequence is TGTGCCAGCAGTGAATCGGCAGATCAAGAGACCCAGTACTTC.

The J gene is TRBJ2-3, the V gene TRBV29-1, with 9 nucleotides matching TRBD2. The CDR3 is made up of 15 amino acids. V was clipped by 4 bases and J by 1 base; unmatched bases: 6. Germline CDR1 is SQVTM and CDR2 is ANQGSEA. The CDR3 is CSVALASGGTDTQYF. The CDR3, as DNA: TGCAGCGTTGCGTTGGCTAGCGGGGGCACAGATACGCAGTATTTT.

This clonotype showed up just a few times. V and J are TRBV4-2 and TRBJ2-6; 10 bases agree with TRBD2. From germline, CDR1 is LGHNA and CDR2 YNFKEQ. The CDR3 is made up of 17 amino acids. Trimming cost V 5 bases and J 4 bases; bases outside gene matches: 8. CDR3 sequence reads: CASSSGTSVSGANVLTF. CDR3 sequence (DNA): TGTGCCAGCAGCTCCGGGACTAGCGTCTCCGGGGCCAACGTCCTGACTTTC.